This TCR beta chain was documented in a study of blood T cells in healthy people across ages. In the study overall: When template switching was applied, about one barcoded beta molecule was captured per two T cells.

A second PCR, run for roughly 7 to 12 cycles, used a sample-barcoded 5' primer plus a J-beta primer mix. TCRdb re-analysed the 5' RACE reads in MiXCR, keeping a single row per CDR3 protein. Of over 950,000 distinct CDR3 sequences listed, roughly 51% were seen once; the top ten hold about a fifth. Germline V lookup: CDR1 SSHAT, CDR2 FNYEAQ (reference sequence). V shed 5 bases, J shed 4 bases, and the junction held 14 bases outside the gene matches. CDR3 size: 18 residues. Details on this clonotype: The antigen is undetermined.

Study-wide results and caveats: Diversity of TCR beta correlated strongly with naive T cell percentage. In long-lived donors, naive CD4+ cell counts and diversity exceeded those of aged donors. Any changes in expanded clonotypes were possibly confounded, as donor CMV status remained unknown.

This receptor was obtained from a woman aged 55-75 years in good health. This chain joins TRBV7-7 and TRBJ2-5, with 12 bases fitting TRBD2. Sample: blood. CDR3 DNA sequence: TGTGCCAGCAGCCTAAGACTAGCGGGAGCGGTTGTGGGAGAGACCCAGTACTTC. Translated: CASSLRLAGAVVGETQYF. Looking up the rest from reference TRBV7-7 and TRBJ2-5 gives the full variable domain: GAGVSQSPRYKVTKRGQDVTLRCDPISSHATLYWYQQALGQGPEFLTYFNYEAQPDKSGLPSDRFSAERPEGSISTLTIQRTEQRDSAMYRCASSLRLAGAVVGETQYFGPGTRLLVL.